This T cell receptor (beta chain) was recovered during a study of post-analysis software for immune sequencing data (dated by TCRdb to about 2015). Notes on the research overall: Relapsing-remitting, secondary progressive and progressive-relapsing multiple sclerosis were recorded as disease courses, and subtype annotation was lacking for some patients. A subset of samples was prepared in parallel using single-end sample barcoding, then pooled and co-amplified after Illumina adapter ligation. Patient repertoires were compared against 10 to 12 previously published healthy control repertoires from donors aged 6 to 25 years. What the work shows at the level of the full study, not this receptor alone: Direct clustering with F measure revealed strong co-clustering of samples prepared in the same batch, which led to a batch-effect correction. Compared with controls, multiple sclerosis patients had significantly lower normalized Chao1 diversity, a finding suggesting substantial peripheral T-cell clonal expansion. Significantly higher frequencies in patients than in controls were found for roughly 5 TRBV segments, including TRBV5-6, TRBV5-1 and TRBV20-1. The multiple sclerosis patient group was slightly younger than the control group.

The CDR3, from cysteine to phenylalanine, totals 13 residues. The retained sequence is limited to the CDR3, 39 bases, with the frame set at the first base. Clipping removes 6 bases from V and 6 bases from J, with 3 as the unmatched junction base count. To demonstrate the VDJtools post-analysis software, the study profiled TCR beta repertoires from the peripheral blood of about a dozen young patients with multiple sclerosis. The multiple sclerosis patients were children and adolescents between about 6 and 15 years of age. As for this clonotype: Its target antigen remains unknown. The record has no base qualities; no much larger clone is one base away.

The library was made by PCR. Reads for this sample came from an Illumina HiSeq 2500. To reduce PCR and sequencing biases, unique molecular identifiers were built into the TCR beta cDNA libraries. Every 1 to 10 million input T cells yielded 500,000 or so cDNA molecules, meaning each molecule approximated one T cell. The same protocol used for the earlier healthy control dataset was applied to prepare and sequence the patient libraries. Within a given batch, samples were prepared together, multiplexed and sequenced on the same HiSeq lane. Regarding the original processing steps: MIGEC handled the raw barcoded reads, throwing out single-read molecular identifier groups before consensus assembly and CDR3 extraction. VDJtools was used for post-analysis of the clonotype tables, and diversity was normalized by down-sampling every dataset to the size of the smallest sample. In repertoire overlap clustering, CDR3 amino acid sequences, but not nucleotide sequences, were matched to correct batch-related cross-sample contamination. TCRdb ran its own pipeline on the public reads, namely fastp trimming at Q25 and MiXCR clone calling, and kept in-frame beta chains. Entries are consolidated by CDR3 protein sequence, retaining the most common genes and DNA. TCRdb's processing, not the study's, gives the V and J calls here. For this sample there are 450,000 or so distinct CDR3 sequences; less than 45% appear just once. Together, the top ten hold 9% to 13% of the sample.

The chain is made from TRBV12-3 or TRBV12-4 and TRBJ2-2, and 8 junction bases match TRBD1. Sample: blood. The TCR sequence derives from a girl aged 5-17 years with multiple sclerosis. CDR3 region: CASRPGGSGELFF. In nucleotide form, the sequence is TGTGCCAGCAGACCAGGGGGCTCCGGGGAGCTGTTTTTT.